In its sample, the clone carrying this T cell receptor (beta chain) was seen a few times. The entry originates in a study of metastatic and nonmetastatic thyroid tumors. From germline, CDR1 is MNHNS and CDR2 SASEGT. The V and J ends lost 6 bases and 13 bases, in that order; junction bases with no gene match: 6. This CDR3 region has 11 residues. Under the authors' procedure: The authors used CDR3 differences across clinicopathological groups to build a distant-metastasis classifier for papillary thyroid cancer. MiXCR re-clonotyped the PCR reads for TCRdb. The V and J calls and clone size are TCRdb's, not the authors'. The data contain some 15,000 clones, roughly 24% of them singletons. Thyroid surgery was preceded by no treatment in any patient.

The chain links TRBV6-1 to TRBJ2-1, with 7 bases aligning to TRBD2. Material: adjacent normal tissue. The receptor comes from a female donor with papillary thyroid cancer or a benign thyroid nodule (not recorded which). Some clones in this sample may be carry-over from other donors' samples. CDR3 in DNA: TGTGCCAGCAGCACCGGACTAGATCAGTTCTTC. Translated: CASSTGLDQFF.